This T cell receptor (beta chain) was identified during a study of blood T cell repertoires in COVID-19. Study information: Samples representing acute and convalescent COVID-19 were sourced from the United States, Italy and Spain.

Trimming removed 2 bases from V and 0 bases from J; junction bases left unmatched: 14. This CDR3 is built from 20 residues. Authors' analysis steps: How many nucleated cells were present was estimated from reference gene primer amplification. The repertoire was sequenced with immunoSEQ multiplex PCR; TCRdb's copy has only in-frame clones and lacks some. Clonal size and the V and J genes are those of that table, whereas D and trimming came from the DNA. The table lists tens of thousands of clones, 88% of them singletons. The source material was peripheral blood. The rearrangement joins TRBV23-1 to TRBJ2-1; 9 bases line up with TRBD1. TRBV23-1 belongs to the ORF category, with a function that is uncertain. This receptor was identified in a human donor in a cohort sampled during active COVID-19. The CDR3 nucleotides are TGCGCCAGCAGTCAAATCCGGGACAGGGTCCAGCGGGACTCCTACAATGAGCAGTTCTTC. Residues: CASSQIRDRVQRDSYNEQFF.